The entry below gives a single TCR beta chain sequence along with its context. The data derive from a study of T cell changes during pregnancy in multiple sclerosis. Only in-frame clones appear in the TCRdb table, and some are missing; sequencing was by immunoSEQ multiplex PCR. The sample has under 100,000 clones, over 90% seen once; the top ten hold 1.1%. The CDR3 spans 12 residues. V lost 7 bases and J lost 6; bases outside the gene matches: 5. Looked up from germline, CDR1 is SQVTM and CDR2 is ANQGSEA. This TCR was sampled from a female donor with multiple sclerosis, enrolled in a pregnancy study. The starting material was peripheral blood, obtained in the second trimester of pregnancy. V usage is TRBV29-1 and J usage is TRBJ1-2, with 10 bases fitting TRBD1. The CDR3 bases are TGCAGCGCCGGGACAGGGGTCGATGGCTACACCTTC. Amino acids: CSAGTGVDGYTF. The full variable domain, completed using reference TRBV29-1 and TRBJ1-2, is SAVISQKPSRDICQRGTSLTIQCQVDSQVTMMFWYRQQPGQSLTLIATANQGSEATYESGFVIDKFPISRPNLTFSTLTVSNMSPEDSSIYLCSAGTGVDGYTFGSGTRLTVV.